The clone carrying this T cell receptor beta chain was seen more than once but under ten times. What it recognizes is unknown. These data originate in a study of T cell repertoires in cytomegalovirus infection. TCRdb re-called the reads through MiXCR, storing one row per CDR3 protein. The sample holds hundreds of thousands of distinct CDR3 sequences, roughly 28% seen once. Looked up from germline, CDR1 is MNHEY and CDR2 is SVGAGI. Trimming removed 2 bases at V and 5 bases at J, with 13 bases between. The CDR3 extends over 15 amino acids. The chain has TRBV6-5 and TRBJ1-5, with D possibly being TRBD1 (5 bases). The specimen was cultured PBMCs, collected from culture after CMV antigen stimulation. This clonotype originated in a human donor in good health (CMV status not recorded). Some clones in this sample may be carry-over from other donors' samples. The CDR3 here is CASSYRGTGDQPQHF. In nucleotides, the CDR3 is TGTGCCAGCAGTTACCGAGGGACGGGCGATCAGCCCCAGCATTTT.